This passage covers 10 T cell receptor beta chains from one sample sequenced in a study of blood T cells in healthy people across ages (dated by TCRdb to the mid-2010s). The library was generated by 5' RACE. TCRdb records Illumina HiSeq 2500 as the sequencer. A second PCR of about 6 to 12 cycles was performed with a sample-barcoded 5' primer and a J-beta primer mix. TCRdb trimmed the raw reads at Q25, called clones with MiXCR and kept productive beta chains. Under each unique CDR3 protein, matching rows form one entry showing the most common genes and DNA. Within this sample are about 1.4 million distinct CDR3 sequences, with around 59% of them counted one time only. The ten largest clones add up to 5.5% to 8% of the sample. Sequenced sample: blood. Receptor source: a man between 18 and 35 years old in good health.

The gene calls are TRBV6-1 and TRBJ2-2; 11 bases are shared with TRBD2. The CDR3 consists of 15 residues. Germline V gives CDR1 MNHNS, CDR2 SASEGT. V gave up 11 bases and J gave up 0 bases; unmatched junction bases: 5. The CDR3 coding sequence is TGTGCCGCCCGGACTAGCGGGTCGAACACCGGGGAGCTGTTTTTT. As protein: CAARTSGSNTGELFF.

The chain is built from TRBV29-1 and TRBJ2-1; 10 nucleotides agree with TRBD2. Trimming took 2 bases from V and 5 from J; bases not matched to a gene: 12. The length of the CDR3 is 17 residues. Germline CDR1 and CDR2: SQVTM and ANQGSEA. CDR3 loop: CSVENRAPGLANNEQFF. Written as DNA, the CDR3 is TGCAGCGTTGAAAACAGGGCCCCGGGACTAGCGAACAATGAGCAGTTCTTC.

The rearrangement joins TRBV20-1 to TRBJ2-7; 7 nucleotides agree with TRBD1. The J segment lost 2 bases and the V segment lost 6 bases, leaving 10 bases of the junction unmatched. The CDR3 has 14 amino acids. The germline V gene encodes CDR1 DFQATT and CDR2 SNEGSKA (reference sequence). DNA of the CDR3: TGCAGTGCAACCCGACAGGGCCCTGCCTACGAGCAGTACTTC. Residues: CSATRQGPAYEQYF.

The chain carries TRBV7-2 and TRBJ2-7; unclear D gene. CDR3 length: 15 amino acids. V was trimmed by 2 bases and J by 2 bases, leaving 13 bases between them. CDR1 is SGHTA and CDR2 is FQGNSA in the germline V gene. CDR3 bases: TGTGCCAGCAGCTTACCCGGACGTACTACCTACGAGCAGTACTTC. Encoded protein: CASSLPGRTTYEQYF.

The V call is TRBV27, the J call TRBJ2-7; D gene ambiguous. Trimming stripped 7 bases from V and 0 bases from J, with 10 bases between. The germline V gene has CDR1 MNHEY and CDR2 SMNVEV (reference sequence). The CDR3 totals 13 residues. The CDR3 DNA is TGTGCCAGCAAGTCGGGCAGCTCCTACGAGCAGTACTTC. Translation gives CASKSGSSYEQYF.

This chain joins TRBV4-2 and TRBJ2-2, with TRBD2 matching 7 bases. V shed 1 base, J shed 3 bases, and the junction held 5 bases outside the gene matches. The CDR3 loop spans 16 amino acids. Germline CDR1 is LGHNA and CDR2 is YNFKEQ. CDR3: CASSQGSRGDTGELFF. For the CDR3, the DNA is TGTGCCAGCAGCCAAGGGTCTCGGGGGGACACCGGGGAGCTGTTTTTT.

CDR3 residues: CASSQEVGVIKNIQYF. In DNA form, the CDR3 reads TGTGCCAGCAGCCAAGAAGTGGGGGTGATTAAAAACATTCAGTACTTC. V usage is TRBV4-2 and J usage is TRBJ2-4; D is perhaps TRBD1 or TRBD2 (5 bases each). Germline V gene sequence: CDR1 LGHNA, CDR2 YNFKEQ. The CDR3 extends over 16 amino acids. The V and J ends lost 0 bases and 4 bases respectively, with 13 bases between them.

This chain connects TRBV3-1 to TRBJ2-3; 14 bases line up with TRBD2. CDR1 is LGHDT and CDR2 is YNNKEL in the germline V gene (reference sequence). V trimming: 2 bases; J trimming: 5 bases; junction bases outside the gene matches: 6. This CDR3 contains 17 residues. CDR3 loop: CASSQRGLAGAVDTQYF. CDR3 sequence (DNA): TGTGCCAGCAGCCAACGGGGACTAGCGGGAGCGGTAGATACGCAGTATTTT.

Turning to this clonotype: At one end, the junction sequence differs from germline, possibly due to a read error. The V and J genes are TRBV20-1 and TRBJ2-3; D unresolved. There are 10 residues in the CDR3. Per germline, CDR1 DFQATT and CDR2 SNEGSKA (reference sequence). CDR3: CSVYVDAQYF. The CDR3 bases are TGCAGTGTCTACGTAGATGCGCAGTATTTT.

The chain links TRBV25-1 to TRBJ1-2, with TRBD1 as a possible D gene (5 bases). From germline, CDR1 is MGHDK and CDR2 SYGVNS. This CDR3 spans 12 amino acids. The V end was cut by 8 bases, the J end by 5 bases, with 12 bases between. The CDR3 here is CASSEGLYGYTF. CDR3 sequence (DNA): TGTGCCAGCTCTGAGGGGCTTTATGGCTACACCTTC.